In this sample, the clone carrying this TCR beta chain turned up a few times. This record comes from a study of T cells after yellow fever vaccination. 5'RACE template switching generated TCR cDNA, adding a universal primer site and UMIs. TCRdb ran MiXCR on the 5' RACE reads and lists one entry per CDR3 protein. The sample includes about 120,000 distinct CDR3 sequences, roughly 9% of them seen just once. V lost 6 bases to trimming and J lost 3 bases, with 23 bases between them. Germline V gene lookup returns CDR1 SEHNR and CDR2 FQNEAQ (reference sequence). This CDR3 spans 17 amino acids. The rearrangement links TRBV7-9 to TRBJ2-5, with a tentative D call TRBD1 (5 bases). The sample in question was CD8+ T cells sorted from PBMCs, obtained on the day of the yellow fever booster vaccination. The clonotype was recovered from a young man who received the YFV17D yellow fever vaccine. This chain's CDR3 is CASSYRRTLRWEETQYF. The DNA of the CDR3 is TGTGCCAGCAGTTACCGACGGACACTCAGATGGGAAGAGACCCAGTACTTC. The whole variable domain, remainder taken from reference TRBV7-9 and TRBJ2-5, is DTGVSQNPRHKITKRGQNVTFRCDPISEHNRLYWYRQTLGQGPEFLTYFQNEAQLEKSRLLSDRFSAERPKGSFSTLEIQRTEQGDSAMYLCASSYRRTLRWEETQYFGPGTRLLVL.